This TCR beta chain is drawn from a study of PD-L1 blockade in urothelial cancer. Time point described: pretreatment peripheral blood. Metastatic or locally advanced urothelial carcinoma was present in the patients. CDR3 length: 15 amino acids. The germline gives CDR1 SGHRS, CDR2 YFSETQ. Trimming at V came to 3 bases and at J to 3 bases, leaving 9 bases not matched to a gene. Spiked synthetic TCR analogs estimated absolute template abundance per PCR. Sequenced by immunoSEQ multiplex PCR; TCRdb stores in-frame clones only, minus some. The profile covers roughly 51,000 clones, with roughly 86% appearing a single time and around 22% taken by the ten largest.

The rearrangement joins TRBV5-1 to TRBJ2-7, with 7 bases matching TRBD1. This clonotype originated in a man aged 55 to 70 with urothelial cancer. The sequencing used PBMCs, collected around atezolizumab (anti-PD-L1) treatment. CDR3: CASSSQPDRLYEQYF. The DNA of the CDR3 is TGCGCCAGCAGCTCCCAACCGGACAGGCTCTACGAGCAGTACTTC.